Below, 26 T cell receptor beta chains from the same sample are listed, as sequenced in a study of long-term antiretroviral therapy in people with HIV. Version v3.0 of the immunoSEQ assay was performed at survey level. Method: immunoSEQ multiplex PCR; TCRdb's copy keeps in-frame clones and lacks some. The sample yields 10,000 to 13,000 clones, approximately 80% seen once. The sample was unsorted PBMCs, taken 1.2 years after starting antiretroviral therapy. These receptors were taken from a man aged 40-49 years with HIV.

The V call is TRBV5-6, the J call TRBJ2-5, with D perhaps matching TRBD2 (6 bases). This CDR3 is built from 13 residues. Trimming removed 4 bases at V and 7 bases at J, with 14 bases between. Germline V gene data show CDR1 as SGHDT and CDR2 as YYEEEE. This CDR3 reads CASSRTGVGTQYF. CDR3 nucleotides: TGTGCCAGCAGCCGCACGGGGGTGGGGACCCAGTACTTC.

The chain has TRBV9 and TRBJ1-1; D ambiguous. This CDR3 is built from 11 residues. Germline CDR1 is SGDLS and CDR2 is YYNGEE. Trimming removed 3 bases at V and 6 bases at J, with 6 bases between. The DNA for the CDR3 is TGTGCCAGCAGCGGGCTTGCTGAAGCTTTCTTT. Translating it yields CASSGLAEAFF. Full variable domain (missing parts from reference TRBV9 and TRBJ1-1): DSGVTQTPKHLITATGQRVTLRCSPRSGDLSVYWYQQSLDQGLQFLIQYYNGEERAKGNILERFSAQQFPDLHSELNLSSLELGDSALYFCASSGLAEAFFGQGTRLTVV.

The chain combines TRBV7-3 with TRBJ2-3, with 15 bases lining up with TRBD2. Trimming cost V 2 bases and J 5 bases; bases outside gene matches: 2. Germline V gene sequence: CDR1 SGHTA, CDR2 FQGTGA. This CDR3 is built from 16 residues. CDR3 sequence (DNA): TGTGCCAGCAGCTTAGGACTAGCGGGGGGGCAAGATACGCAGTATTTT. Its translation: CASSLGLAGGQDTQYF.

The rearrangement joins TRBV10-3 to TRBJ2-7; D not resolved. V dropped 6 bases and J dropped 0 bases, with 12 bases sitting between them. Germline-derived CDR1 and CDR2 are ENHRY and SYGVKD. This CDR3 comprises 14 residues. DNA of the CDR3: TGTGCCATCAGGGAGCATACCGACTCCTACGAGCAGTACTTC. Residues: CAIREHTDSYEQYF.

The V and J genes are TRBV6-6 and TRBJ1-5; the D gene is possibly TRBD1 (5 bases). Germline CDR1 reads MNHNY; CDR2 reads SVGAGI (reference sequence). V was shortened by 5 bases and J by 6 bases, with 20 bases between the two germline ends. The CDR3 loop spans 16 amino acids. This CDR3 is CASSHRRREGSQPQHF. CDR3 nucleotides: TGTGCCAGCAGTCACCGACGTAGGGAGGGGTCTCAGCCCCAGCATTTT.

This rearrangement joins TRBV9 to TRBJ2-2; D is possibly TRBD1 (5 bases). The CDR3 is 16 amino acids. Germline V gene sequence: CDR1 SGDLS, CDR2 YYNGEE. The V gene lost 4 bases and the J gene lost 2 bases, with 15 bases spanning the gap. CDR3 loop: CASSPRLDSNTGELFF. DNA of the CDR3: TGTGCCAGCAGCCCACGGTTAGACAGCAACACCGGGGAGCTGTTTTTT.

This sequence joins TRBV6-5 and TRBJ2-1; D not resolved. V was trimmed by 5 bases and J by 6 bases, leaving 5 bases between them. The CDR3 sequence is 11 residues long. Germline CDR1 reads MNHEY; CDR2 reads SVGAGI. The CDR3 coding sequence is TGTGCCAGCAGTCCAGGCAATGAGCAGTTCTTC. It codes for CASSPGNEQFF.

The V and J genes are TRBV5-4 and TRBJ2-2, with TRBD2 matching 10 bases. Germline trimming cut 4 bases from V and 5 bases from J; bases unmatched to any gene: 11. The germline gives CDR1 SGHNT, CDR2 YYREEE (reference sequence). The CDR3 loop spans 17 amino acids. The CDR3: CASSIGSGGVDTGELFF. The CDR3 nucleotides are TGTGCCAGCAGCATCGGAAGCGGGGGGGTTGATACCGGGGAGCTGTTTTTT. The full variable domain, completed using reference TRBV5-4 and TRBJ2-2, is ETGVTQSPTHLIKTRGQQVTLRCSSQSGHNTVSWYQQALGQGPQFIFQYYREEENGRGNFPPRFSGLQFPNYSSELNVNALELDDSALYLCASSIGSGGVDTGELFFGEGSRLTVL.

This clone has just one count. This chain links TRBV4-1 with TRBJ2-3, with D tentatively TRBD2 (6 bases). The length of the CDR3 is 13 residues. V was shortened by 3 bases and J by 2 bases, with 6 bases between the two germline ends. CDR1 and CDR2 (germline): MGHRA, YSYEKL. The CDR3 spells CASSQGLTDTQYF. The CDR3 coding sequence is TGCGCCAGCAGCCAGGGACTCACAGATACGCAGTATTTT.

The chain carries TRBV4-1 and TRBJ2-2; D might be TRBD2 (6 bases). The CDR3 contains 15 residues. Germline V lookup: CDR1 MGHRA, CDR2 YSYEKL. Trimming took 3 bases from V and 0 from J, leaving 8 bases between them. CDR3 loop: CASSQGTANTGELFF. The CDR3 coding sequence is TGCGCCAGCAGCCAGGGGACTGCGAACACCGGGGAGCTGTTTTTT.

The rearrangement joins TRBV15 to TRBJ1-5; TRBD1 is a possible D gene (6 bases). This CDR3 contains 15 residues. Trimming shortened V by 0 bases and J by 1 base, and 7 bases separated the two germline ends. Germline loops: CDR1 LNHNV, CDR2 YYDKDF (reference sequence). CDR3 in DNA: TGTGCCACCAGCAGAGATAGGGGGAGCAATCAGCCCCAGCATTTT. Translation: CATSRDRGSNQPQHF.

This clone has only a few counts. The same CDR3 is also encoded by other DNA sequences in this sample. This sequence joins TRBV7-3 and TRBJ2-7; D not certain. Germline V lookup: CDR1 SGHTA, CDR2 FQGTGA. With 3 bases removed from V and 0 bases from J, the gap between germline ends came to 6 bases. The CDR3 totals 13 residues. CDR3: CASSLGHSYEQYF. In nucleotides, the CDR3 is TGTGCCAGCAGCTTGGGCCACTCCTACGAGCAGTACTTC.

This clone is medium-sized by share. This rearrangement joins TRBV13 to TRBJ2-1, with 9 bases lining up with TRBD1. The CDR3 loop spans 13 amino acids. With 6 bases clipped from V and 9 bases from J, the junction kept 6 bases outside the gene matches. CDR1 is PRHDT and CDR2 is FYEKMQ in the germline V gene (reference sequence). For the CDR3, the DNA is TGTGCCAGCAGTCGAACAGGGGGCGGTGAGCAGTTCTTC. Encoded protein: CASSRTGGGEQFF.

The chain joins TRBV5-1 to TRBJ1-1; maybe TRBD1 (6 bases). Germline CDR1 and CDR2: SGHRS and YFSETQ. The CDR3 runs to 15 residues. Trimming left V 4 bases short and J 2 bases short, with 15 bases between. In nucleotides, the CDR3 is TGCGCCAGCAGCCCGAGGGGGGGGGATAACACTGAAGCTTTCTTT. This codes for CASSPRGGDNTEAFF.

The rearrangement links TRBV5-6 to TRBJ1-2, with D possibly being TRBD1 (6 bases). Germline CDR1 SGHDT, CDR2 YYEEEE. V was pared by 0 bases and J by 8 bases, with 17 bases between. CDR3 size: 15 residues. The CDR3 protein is CASSLDTGLDGGYTF. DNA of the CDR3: TGTGCCAGCAGCTTGGATACAGGGCTCGACGGGGGCTACACCTTC.

In DNA form, the CDR3 reads TGCGCCAGCAGCTTGGAGGTAGATACGCAGTATTTT. Encoded protein: CASSLEVDTQYF. The rearrangement joins TRBV5-1 to TRBJ2-3; D gene unclear. Germline CDR1 reads SGHRS; CDR2 reads YFSETQ. The CDR3 loop spans 12 amino acids. Trimming removed 0 bases from V and 5 bases from J, with 4 bases in between.

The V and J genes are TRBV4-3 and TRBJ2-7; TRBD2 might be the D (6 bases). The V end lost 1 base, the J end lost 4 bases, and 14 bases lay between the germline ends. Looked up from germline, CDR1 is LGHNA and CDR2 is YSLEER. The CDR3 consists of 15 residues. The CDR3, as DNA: TGCGCCAGCAGCCAAGGGGCGGGACGGAATTACGAGCAGTACTTC. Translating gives CASSQGAGRNYEQYF.

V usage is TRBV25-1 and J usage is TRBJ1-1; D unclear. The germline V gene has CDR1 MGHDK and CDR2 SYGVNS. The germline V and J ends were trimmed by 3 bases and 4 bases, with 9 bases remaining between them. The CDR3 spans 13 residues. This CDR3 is CASSDPRSTEAFF. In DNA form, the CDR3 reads TGTGCCAGCAGTGACCCCAGGAGCACTGAAGCTTTCTTT.

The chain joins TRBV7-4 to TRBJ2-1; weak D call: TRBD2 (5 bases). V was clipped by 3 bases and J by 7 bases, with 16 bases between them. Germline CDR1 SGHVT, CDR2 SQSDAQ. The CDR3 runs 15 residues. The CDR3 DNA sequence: TGTGCCAGCAGCTTGCAAACTAGTAGGGTGAATGAGCAGTTCTTC. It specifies CASSLQTSRVNEQFF. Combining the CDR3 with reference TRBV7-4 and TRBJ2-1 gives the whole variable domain GAGVSQSPRYKVAKRGRDVALRCDSISGHVTLYWYRQTLGQGSEVLTYSQSDAQRDKSGRPSGRFSAERPERSVSTLKIQRTEQGDSAVYLCASSLQTSRVNEQFFGPGTRLTVL.

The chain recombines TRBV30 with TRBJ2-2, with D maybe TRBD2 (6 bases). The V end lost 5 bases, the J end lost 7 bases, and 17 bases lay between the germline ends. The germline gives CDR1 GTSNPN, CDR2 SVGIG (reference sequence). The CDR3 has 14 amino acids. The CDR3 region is CAWAPGRRGGELFF. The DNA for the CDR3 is TGTGCCTGGGCCCCGGGACGGAGGGGCGGGGAGCTGTTTTTT.

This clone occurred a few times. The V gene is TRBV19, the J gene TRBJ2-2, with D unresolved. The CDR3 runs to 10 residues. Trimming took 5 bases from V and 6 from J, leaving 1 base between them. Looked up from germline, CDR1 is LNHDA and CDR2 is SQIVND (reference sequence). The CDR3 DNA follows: TGTGCCAGTAGTTCCGGGGAGCTGTTTTTT. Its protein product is CASSSGELFF.

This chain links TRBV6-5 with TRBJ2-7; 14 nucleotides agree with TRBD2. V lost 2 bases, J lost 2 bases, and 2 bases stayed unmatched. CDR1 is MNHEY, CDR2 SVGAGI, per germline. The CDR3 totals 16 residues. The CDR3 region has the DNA TGTGCCAGCAGTTACATGGGACTAGCGGGGGCCTACGAGCAGTACTTC. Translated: CASSYMGLAGAYEQYF.

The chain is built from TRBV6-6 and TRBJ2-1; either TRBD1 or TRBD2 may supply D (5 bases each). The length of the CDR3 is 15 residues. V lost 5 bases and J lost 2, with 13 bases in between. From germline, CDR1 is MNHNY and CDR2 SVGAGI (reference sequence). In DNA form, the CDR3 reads TGTGCCAGCAGTCCAGGGACCGGGGCCTACAATGAGCAGTTCTTC. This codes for CASSPGTGAYNEQFF.

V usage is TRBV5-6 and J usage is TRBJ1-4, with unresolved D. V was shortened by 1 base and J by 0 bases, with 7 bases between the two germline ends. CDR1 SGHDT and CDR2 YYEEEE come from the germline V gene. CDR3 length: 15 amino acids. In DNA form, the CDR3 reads TGTGCCAGCAGCTTGAATGGACCAACTAATGAAAAACTGTTTTTT. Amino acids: CASSLNGPTNEKLFF.

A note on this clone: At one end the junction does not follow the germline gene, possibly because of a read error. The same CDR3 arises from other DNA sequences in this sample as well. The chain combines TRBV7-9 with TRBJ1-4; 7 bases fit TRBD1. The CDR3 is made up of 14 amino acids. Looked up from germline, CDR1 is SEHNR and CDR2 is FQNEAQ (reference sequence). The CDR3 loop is CASSLNRGVEKLFF. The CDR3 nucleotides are TGTGCCAGTAGCTTAAACAGGGGAGTTGAAAAACTGTTTTTT.

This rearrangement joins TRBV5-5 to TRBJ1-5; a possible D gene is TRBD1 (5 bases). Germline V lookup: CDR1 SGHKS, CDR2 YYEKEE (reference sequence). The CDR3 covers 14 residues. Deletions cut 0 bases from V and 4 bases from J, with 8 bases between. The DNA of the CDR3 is TGTGCCAGCAGCTTGGCGGGGGGTAATCAGCCCCAGCATTTT. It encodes CASSLAGGNQPQHF.